The 6 T cell receptor beta chains below all came from one sample that was sequenced in a study of blood T cell repertoires in COVID-19. Using immunoSEQ multiplex PCR, the repertoire was profiled, and TCRdb retains in-frame clones only, with some absent. This sample carries 400,000 to 550,000 clones, about 89% of them seen once, and the ten largest clones take roughly 4%. Material: peripheral blood. These receptors were obtained from a woman between 25 and 40 years old with acute or convalescent COVID-19.

This clone was recorded only once. This chain connects TRBV28 to TRBJ2-1; the D is unclear. In germline, CDR1 is MDHEN, CDR2 SYDVKM. The CDR3 is 15 amino acids. Trimming stripped 4 bases from V and 1 base from J, with 11 bases between. The chain's CDR3 is CASSSNSLSYNEQFF. The CDR3 coding sequence is TGTGCCAGCAGTTCCAACTCGTTATCCTACAATGAGCAGTTCTTC. The full variable domain, in which reference TRBV28 and TRBJ2-1 provide the parts outside the CDR3, is DVKVTQSSRYLVKRTGEKVFLECVQDMDHENMFWYRQDPGLGLRLIYFSYDVKMKEKGDIPEGYSVSREKKERFSLILESASTNQTSMYLCASSSNSLSYNEQFFGPGTRLTVL.

V is TRBV9 and J is TRBJ1-1; maybe TRBD1 (6 bases). Germline values: CDR1 SGDLS, CDR2 YYNGEE. The CDR3 spans 12 residues. V was clipped by 3 bases and J by 6 bases, with 9 bases between them. CDR3 amino acids: CASSGRGAEAFF. The CDR3 DNA sequence: TGTGCCAGCAGCGGCAGGGGTGCTGAAGCTTTCTTT.

The V gene is TRBV7-8, the J gene TRBJ2-3; 7 bases align to TRBD1. Germline CDR1 and CDR2: SGHVS and FQNEAQ. The CDR3 loop spans 15 amino acids. J lost 1 base, V lost 1 base, and 2 bases had no gene match. CDR3 coding DNA: TGTGCCAGCAGCTTAGACGGGACAGGCACAGATACGCAGTATTTT. Translation gives CASSLDGTGTDTQYF.

The rearrangement uses TRBV1 and TRBJ2-7; the DNA was not used to check the table's D call, TRBD2. TRBV1 is noted as a pseudogene. This CDR3 has 16 amino acids. CDR3 loop: CTANRNNFSGSYEQYF. In DNA, the CDR3 is TGCACCGCAAACCGGAACAACTTTAGCGGTTCCTACGAGCAGTACTTC.

This chain links TRBV5-1 with TRBJ2-7; TRBD1 matches at 7 bases. V shed 0 bases, J shed 3 bases, and the junction held 6 bases outside the gene matches. The length of the CDR3 is 15 residues. The V gene's germline CDR1 is SGHRS and CDR2 YFSETQ. CDR3 coding DNA: TGCGCCAGCAGCTTGGGGGACAGTCCTATCTACGAGCAGTACTTC. Translated, it gives CASSLGDSPIYEQYF.

The rearrangement uses TRBV9 and TRBJ1-2; the D is unclear. Looked up from germline, CDR1 is SGDLS and CDR2 is YYNGEE. The CDR3 spans 15 residues. The V end was cut by 2 bases, the J end by 4 bases, with 15 bases between. CDR3 sequence (DNA): TGTGCCAGCAGCGTTGAGGGTTCACGATCCTATGGCTACACCTTC. Amino acid sequence: CASSVEGSRSYGYTF.